Listed below are T cell receptor beta chains from one sample, sequenced in a study of stem cell transplantation in POMP-related autoinflammatory disease. Profiled with immunoSEQ multiplex PCR; TCRdb holds only in-frame clones, not every one. The sample yields around 11,000 clones, about 87% seen once. The material was CD8+ T cells from PBMCs, obtained before stem cell transplantation. The receptor source for this set is a human donor with POMP-related autoinflammation and immune dysregulation (PRAID). Both conserved end residues are part of each CDR3.

v_call cdr3_aa
TRBV27 CASSPFANYGYTF
TRBV7-9 CASSLAQVLTDTQYF
TRBV27 CASSTHHRGNTEAFF
TRBV6-1 CASRKKTGYQETQYF
TRBV27 CASRPLYWTAPYEQYF
TRBV6-1 CASRVRGAEAFF
TRBV9 CASSMTSGGALANTGELFF
TRBV6-5 CASSYSLGLDIYEQYF
TRBV4-1 CASSPVRGASDTQYF
TRBV27 CASTLTIGRYLNEQFF
TRBV19 CASSIGQGGAYEQYF
TRBV27 CASSMLPPFINYGYTF
TRBV5-6 CASSWTGNNGYTF
TRBV7-9 CASSLPRGNSYEQYF
TRBV10-2 CASSHWKGADSPLHF
TRBV7-9 CASSLMAGGDQETQYF
TRBV7-3 CASSFKGASYNEQFF
TRBV19 CASNGGDLNTGELFF
TRBV4-2 CASSQSGLGGETQYF
TRBV5-4 CASSGSVGTSGGAGEQFF
TRBV11-2 CASTGGPLNTGELFF
TRBV30 CAYLPDVKTGELFF
TRBV6-6 CASSYSAGGPGDTQYF
TRBV7-9 CASSVSGVSNQPQHF
TRBV29-1 CSGHTLITDTQYF
TRBV11-2 CASSGVAVLQFF
TRBV5-8 CASSLPGNPYGYTF
TRBV11-2 CASSPVGLTYEQYF
TRBV11-2 CASSLIRANTGELFF
TRBV7-6 CASSHHNEQFF
TRBV28 CAISRAGAKLGQPQHF
TRBV6-6 CASSFRRTPLHF
TRBV4-1 CASSPGGQGYYNSPLHF
TRBV28 CASSPYPLGSYNEQFF
TRBV9 CASSVAGLGADTQYF
TRBV4-1 CASSQVRALWNEQFF
TRBV5-4 CASSFVGGSPLHF
TRBV27 CASWTGGTEAFF
TRBV19 CASRSVTFNTGELFF
TRBV4-1 CASSQESEFRSNEQFF
TRBV5-5 CASSFEGTEAFF
TRBV27 CASSGHHQETQYF
TRBV6-6 CASGGQGSWETQYF
TRBV27 CASSLYRSEDWEGQFF
TRBV10-1 CASIRSGDTDTQYF
TRBV4-1 CASSQDSRGNNSPLHF